The rows below give T cell receptor beta chains drawn from one sample of a study of blood T cells in healthy people across ages. TCRdb independently ran MiXCR on the 5' RACE reads; one entry per CDR3 protein. This table holds 1.4 million or so distinct CDR3 sequences, approximately 42% found once. The sample consisted of blood. The source is a woman between 18 and 30 years old in good health. The CDR3 runs from the conserved cysteine through the conserved F or W. The D gene is left open where the match is weak. Clone size is not always given. Where it is, it says once, few, many or a class for expanded clones.

d_gene	j_gene	v_gene	abundance	CDR3aa	CDR3nt
-	TRBJ2-2	TRBV3-1	-	CASRRRVFAGELFF	TGTGCCAGCAGACGGAGGGTTTTCGCCGGGGAGCTGTTTTTT
-	TRBJ2-7	TRBV4-2	few	CASSRASPGQEYEQYF	TGTGCCAGCAGCCGCGCATCCCCGGGACAAGAGTACGAGCAGTACTTC
TRBD1	TRBJ2-1	TRBV5-1	-	CASSLLGTGVDEQFF	TGCGCCAGCAGCTTGCTCGGGACAGGGGTAGATGAGCAGTTCTTC
TRBD2	TRBJ2-1	TRBV4-3	-	CASSPSGAGEASNEQFF	TGCGCCAGCAGCCCTAGCGGAGCGGGTGAGGCTTCCAATGAGCAGTTCTTC
-	TRBJ1-2	TRBV9	-	CASSASQGIYSYTF	TGTGCCAGCAGCGCAAGTCAGGGAATCTATAGCTACACCTTC
TRBD1	TRBJ2-3	TRBV20-1	-	CSAASRGNTDTQYF	TGCAGTGCTGCAAGCAGGGGGAACACAGATACGCAGTATTTT
-	TRBJ1-4	TRBV7-2	-	CASSLSGVLNEKLFF	TGTGCCAGCAGCTTGTCAGGGGTCTTGAATGAAAAACTGTTTTTT
-	TRBJ2-1	TRBV20-1	many	CSAITLRVDEQFF	TGCAGTGCTATAACTCTCAGGGTCGATGAGCAGTTCTTC
-	TRBJ2-5	TRBV27	-	CASSPRWGETQYF	TGTGCCAGCAGTCCCCGCTGGGGAGAGACCCAGTACTTC
-	TRBJ1-2	TRBV29-1	-	CSVTHGLTGGYGYTF	TGCAGCGTCACCCATGGGCTTACAGGTGGCTATGGCTACACCTTC
TRBD1	TRBJ1-4	TRBV25-1	-	CASSEPGTANEKLFF	TGTGCCAGCAGTGAACCCGGGACAGCTAATGAAAAACTGTTTTTT
TRBD1	TRBJ1-5	TRBV5-1	-	CASSHDRDQPQHF	TGCGCCAGCAGCCACGACAGGGATCAGCCCCAGCATTTT
TRBD1	TRBJ1-1	TRBV10-3	-	CAISEAGTGRTEAFF	TGTGCCATCAGTGAGGCCGGGACAGGGCGCACTGAAGCTTTCTTT
-	TRBJ2-5	TRBV29-1	-	CSGVAVGETQYF	TGCAGCGGGGTCGCGGTGGGGGAGACCCAGTACTTC
-	TRBJ2-1	TRBV7-2	-	CASSLLGENEQFF	TGTGCCAGCAGCTTACTAGGGGAGAATGAGCAGTTCTTC
-	TRBJ1-2	TRBV20-1	few	CSASPASYGYTF	TGCAGTGCTAGCCCAGCCAGCTATGGCTACACCTTC
TRBD1	TRBJ2-3	TRBV6-2/TRBV6-3	-	CASRPQGRPDTQYF	TGTGCCAGCAGACCACAGGGGCGCCCAGATACGCAGTATTTT
-	TRBJ2-7	TRBV18	few	CASSPLDTHYEQYF	TGTGCCAGCTCACCTCTTGACACACACTACGAGCAGTACTTC
-	TRBJ2-3	TRBV12-3/TRBV12-4	-	CASSPGDVRGYTQYF	TGTGCCAGCAGTCCGGGGGACGTCAGGGGGTATACGCAGTATTTT
-	TRBJ2-3	TRBV28	few	CASIGPGSSTDTQYF	TGTGCCAGCATTGGCCCTGGGTCTAGCACAGATACGCAGTATTTT
-	TRBJ2-1	TRBV28	few	CASSLDGSEQFF	TGTGCCAGCAGTTTAGATGGCTCCGAGCAGTTCTTC
-	TRBJ2-2	TRBV12-3/TRBV12-4	few	CASGKRAGELFF	TGTGCCAGCGGAAAGCGGGCCGGGGAGCTGTTTTTT
-	TRBJ1-5	TRBV20-1	-	CSAPKGRNQPQHF	TGCAGTGCCCCGAAGGGGCGGAATCAGCCCCAGCATTTT
TRBD2	TRBJ2-1	TRBV12-3/TRBV12-4	few	CASSQGSGAGGRISYNEQFF	TGTGCCAGCAGTCAAGGAAGTGGAGCGGGGGGGCGTATCTCCTACAATGAGCAGTTCTTC
-	TRBJ2-5	TRBV6-4	few	CASSYSAETQYF	TGTGCCAGCAGTTACTCGGCTGAGACCCAGTACTTC
-	TRBJ2-1	TRBV20-1	-	CSARWGTLQFF	TGCAGTGCTAGATGGGGGACTCTGCAGTTCTTC
TRBD2	TRBJ2-5	TRBV20-1	-	CSARSGEAQETQYF	TGCAGTGCGCGGAGCGGGGAGGCTCAAGAGACCCAGTACTTC
TRBD2	TRBJ2-4	TRBV25-1	-	CASSEWASGGIQYF	TGTGCCAGCAGTGAATGGGCTAGCGGAGGCATTCAGTACTTC
TRBD2	TRBJ2-5	TRBV5-1	-	CASSLVAGGNQETQYF	TGCGCCAGCAGCTTGGTAGCGGGGGGGAACCAAGAGACCCAGTACTTC
-	TRBJ2-1	TRBV6-5	-	CASRDRFKSNERFF	TGTGCCAGCAGAGACAGATTTAAATCGAATGAGCGGTTCTTC
-	TRBJ2-2	TRBV7-8	-	CASSPSGSGTGELFF	TGTGCCAGCAGCCCCTCCGGGAGTGGCACCGGGGAGCTGTTTTTT
TRBD2	TRBJ2-1	TRBV2	-	CAGYLAGGYNEQFF	TGTGCCGGGTACCTAGCGGGAGGATACAATGAGCAGTTCTTC
-	TRBJ2-5	TRBV7-2	-	CASSLRATGETQYF	TGTGCCAGCAGCTTAAGAGCAACTGGGGAGACCCAGTACTTC
-	TRBJ1-2	TRBV20-1	-	CSARKSGVSILYGYTF	TGCAGTGCTAGGAAGTCAGGGGTATCCATTCTTTATGGCTACACCTTC
TRBD2	TRBJ2-1	TRBV4-3	many	CASSPRREGRQFF	TGCGCCAGCAGCCCTCGAAGGGAGGGACGGCAGTTCTTC
TRBD1	TRBJ1-1	TRBV12-3/TRBV12-4	few	CASSEQGRYTEAFF	TGTGCCAGCAGCGAACAGGGGCGATACACTGAAGCTTTCTTT
-	TRBJ1-4	TRBV7-9	-	CASSLAKQNEELFF	TGTGCCAGCAGCTTAGCGAAACAGAATGAAGAACTGTTTTTT
TRBD2	TRBJ2-5	TRBV4-3	-	CASSHGVLAGAINEQYF	TGCGCCAGCAGCCATGGGGTACTAGCGGGAGCCATCAATGAGCAGTACTTC
-	TRBJ2-2	TRBV12-3/TRBV12-4	-	CASSFWPGALAGELFF	TGTGCCAGCAGTTTTTGGCCGGGGGCGCTAGCCGGGGAGCTGTTTTTT
TRBD1	TRBJ1-2	TRBV18	few	CASSPNSQGGYGYTF	TGTGCCAGCTCACCGAATTCACAGGGGGGATATGGCTACACCTTC
-	TRBJ1-5	TRBV4-1	-	CASSQVTGSQPQHF	TGCGCCAGCAGCCAAGTTACAGGGAGTCAGCCCCAGCATTTT
TRBD2	TRBJ2-7	TRBV2	-	CASSDFSGGFSYEQYF	TGTGCCAGCAGTGATTTTAGCGGGGGCTTCTCCTACGAGCAGTACTTC
TRBD1	TRBJ1-6	TRBV11-2	few	CASSPEDRGYSSPLHF	TGTGCCAGCAGCCCAGAGGACAGGGGGTATAGTTCACCCCTCCACTTT
-	TRBJ2-6	TRBV2	-	CVSSEVAAGANVLTF	TGTGTCAGCAGTGAAGTGGCGGCTGGGGCCAACGTCCTGACTTTC
-	TRBJ1-2	TRBV7-9	-	CASSDQGGGYTF	TGTGCCAGCAGCGATCAGGGTGGAGGCTACACCTTC
TRBD1	TRBJ1-1	TRBV2	-	CAGRTGGTEAFF	TGTGCCGGGAGGACAGGGGGCACTGAAGCTTTCTTT
-	TRBJ1-1	TRBV6-2/TRBV6-3	-	CASTPRGSTEAFF	TGTGCCAGCACCCCCCGGGGGAGCACTGAAGCTTTCTTT
-	TRBJ2-7	TRBV20-1	-	CSARTGLEQYF	TGCAGTGCCCGGACGGGACTTGAGCAGTACTTC
-	TRBJ2-3	TRBV7-9	-	CASSCRTAGTDTQYF	TGTGCCAGCAGCTGCCGGACGGCCGGCACAGATACGCAGTATTTT
TRBD1	TRBJ1-1	TRBV6-5	few	CASSPGTGTSEAFF	TGTGCCAGCAGTCCCGGGACAGGGACTTCTGAAGCTTTCTTT
-	TRBJ2-7	TRBV4-3	-	CASSRGINREQYF	TGCGCCAGCAGCCGAGGGATAAATCGCGAGCAGTACTTC
TRBD1	TRBJ1-5	TRBV2	-	CASRGDRGMSQPQHF	TGTGCCAGCAGAGGGGACAGGGGAATGAGTCAGCCCCAGCATTTT
TRBD2	TRBJ2-1	TRBV7-4	few	CASSPARLCGRAGNEQFF	TGTGCCAGCAGCCCCGCCCGCTTGTGCGGGAGGGCCGGGAATGAGCAGTTCTTC
-	TRBJ2-5	TRBV7-9	few	CASSVAGTGETQYF	TGTGCCAGCAGCGTCGCCGGTACCGGGGAGACCCAGTACTTC
-	TRBJ2-7	TRBV29-1	-	CSVGWATGYEQYF	TGCAGCGTGGGTTGGGCAACTGGTTACGAGCAGTACTTC